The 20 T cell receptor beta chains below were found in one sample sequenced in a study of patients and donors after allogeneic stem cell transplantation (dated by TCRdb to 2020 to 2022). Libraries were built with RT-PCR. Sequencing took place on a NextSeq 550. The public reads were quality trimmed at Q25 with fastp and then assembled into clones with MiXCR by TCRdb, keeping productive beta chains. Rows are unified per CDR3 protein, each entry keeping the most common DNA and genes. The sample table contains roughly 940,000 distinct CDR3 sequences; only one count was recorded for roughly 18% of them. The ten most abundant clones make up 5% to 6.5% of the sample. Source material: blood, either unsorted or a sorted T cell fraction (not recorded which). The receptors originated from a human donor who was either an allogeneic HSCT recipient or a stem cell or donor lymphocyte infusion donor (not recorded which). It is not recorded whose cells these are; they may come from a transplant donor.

CDR3 residues: CASSEMKGQPQHF. In DNA, the CDR3 is TGTGCCAGCAGTGAGATGAAGGGTCAGCCCCAGCATTTT. The chain links TRBV6-1 to TRBJ1-5; no clear D gene. This CDR3 spans 13 amino acids. Germline V gives CDR1 MNHNS, CDR2 SASEGT. Between the trimmed V and J ends, which lost 3 bases and 6 bases, there was a span of 9 bases.

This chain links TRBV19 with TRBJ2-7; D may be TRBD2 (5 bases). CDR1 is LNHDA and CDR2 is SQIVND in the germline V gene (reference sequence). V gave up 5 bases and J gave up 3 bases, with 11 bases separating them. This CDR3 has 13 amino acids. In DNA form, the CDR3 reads TGTGCCAGTAGTCAGCTAGGAGGCTACGAGCAGTACTTC. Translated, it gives CASSQLGGYEQYF.

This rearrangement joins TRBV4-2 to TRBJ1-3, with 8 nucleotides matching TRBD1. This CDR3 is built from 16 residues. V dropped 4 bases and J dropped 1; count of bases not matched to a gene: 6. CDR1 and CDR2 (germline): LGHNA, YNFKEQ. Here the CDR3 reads CASSRGQGASGNTIYF. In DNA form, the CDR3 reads TGTGCCAGCAGCCGAGGTCAGGGGGCGTCTGGAAACACCATATATTTT.

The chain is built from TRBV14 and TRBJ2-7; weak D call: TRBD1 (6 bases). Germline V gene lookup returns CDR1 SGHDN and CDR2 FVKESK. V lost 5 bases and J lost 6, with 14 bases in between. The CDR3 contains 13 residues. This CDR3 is CASSARGSGEQYF. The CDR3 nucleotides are TGTGCCAGCAGCGCCAGGGGATCAGGCGAGCAGTACTTC.

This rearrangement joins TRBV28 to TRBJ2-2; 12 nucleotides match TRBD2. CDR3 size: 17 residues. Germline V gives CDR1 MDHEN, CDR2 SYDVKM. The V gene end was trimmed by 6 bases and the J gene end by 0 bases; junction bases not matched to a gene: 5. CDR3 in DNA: TGTGCCAGCAGCCGACTAGCGGGGGTCACGAACACCGGGGAGCTGTTTTTT. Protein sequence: CASSRLAGVTNTGELFF.

In DNA form, the CDR3 reads TGCGCCAGCAGCTTGAAATGGCAGGGTGGCGAGCAGTACTTC. It specifies CASSLKWQGGEQYF. The chain couples TRBV5-1 to TRBJ2-7; D is perhaps TRBD1 (5 bases). Trimming cost V 1 base and J 6 bases, with 14 bases left between them. Germline CDR1 is SGHRS and CDR2 is YFSETQ. CDR3 length: 14 residues.

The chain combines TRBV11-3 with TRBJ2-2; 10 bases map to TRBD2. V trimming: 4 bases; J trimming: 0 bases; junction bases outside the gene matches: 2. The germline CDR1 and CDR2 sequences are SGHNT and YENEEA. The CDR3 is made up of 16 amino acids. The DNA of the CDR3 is TGTGCCAGCAGCTACGGGACTAGCGCGAACACCGGGGAGCTGTTTTTT. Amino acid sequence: CASSYGTSANTGELFF.

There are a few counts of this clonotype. This CDR3 is CSVTEKAFF. The CDR3 bases are TGCAGCGTTACCGAGAAAGCTTTCTTT. The chain uses TRBV29-1 and TRBJ1-1; D unclear. The CDR3 is made up of 9 amino acids. Trimming shortened V by 5 bases and J by 9 bases, and 7 bases separated the two germline ends. Germline CDR1 SQVTM, CDR2 ANQGSEA.

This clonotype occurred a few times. The CDR3 region has the DNA TGCGCCAGCAGCTTGTTTCTGGCGTCGAACACTGAAGCTTTCTTT. Its translation: CASSLFLASNTEAFF. The chain combines TRBV5-1 with TRBJ1-1, with no clear D. The germline CDR1 and CDR2 sequences are SGHRS and YFSETQ. This CDR3 has 15 residues. V lost 1 base and J 1 base, leaving 11 bases between the germline ends.

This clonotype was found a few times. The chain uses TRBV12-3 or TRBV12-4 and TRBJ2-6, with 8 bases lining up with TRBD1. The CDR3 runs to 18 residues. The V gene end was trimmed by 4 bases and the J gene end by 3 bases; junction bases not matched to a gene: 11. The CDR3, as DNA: TGTGCCAGCAGTTACTCGACCGGGACAGGTTATGGGGCCAACGTCCTGACTTTC. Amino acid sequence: CASSYSTGTGYGANVLTF.

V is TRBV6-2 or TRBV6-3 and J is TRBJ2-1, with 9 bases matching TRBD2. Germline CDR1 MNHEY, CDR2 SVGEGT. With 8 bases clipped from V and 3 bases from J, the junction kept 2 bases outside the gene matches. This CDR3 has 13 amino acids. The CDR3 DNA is TGTGCCAGCCGCGGGGGGGTCTACAATGAGCAGTTCTTC. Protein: CASRGGVYNEQFF.

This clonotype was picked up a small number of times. DNA for the CDR3: TGTGCCAGCAGCCAGTCTTTAAGCGGGATAGAGGACAATGAGCAGTTCTTC. Its protein product is CASSQSLSGIEDNEQFF. This chain joins TRBV7-3 and TRBJ2-1, with 7 bases matching TRBD2. The germline V gene encodes CDR1 SGHTA and CDR2 FQGTGA. The length of the CDR3 is 17 residues. Trimming at V came to 5 bases and at J to 5 bases, leaving 15 bases not matched to a gene.

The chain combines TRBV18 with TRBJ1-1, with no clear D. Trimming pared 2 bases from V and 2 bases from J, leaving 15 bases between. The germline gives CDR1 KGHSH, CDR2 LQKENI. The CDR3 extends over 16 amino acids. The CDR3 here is CASSPLAPRQNTEAFF. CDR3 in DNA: TGTGCCAGCTCACCATTAGCCCCCCGCCAAAACACTGAAGCTTTCTTT.

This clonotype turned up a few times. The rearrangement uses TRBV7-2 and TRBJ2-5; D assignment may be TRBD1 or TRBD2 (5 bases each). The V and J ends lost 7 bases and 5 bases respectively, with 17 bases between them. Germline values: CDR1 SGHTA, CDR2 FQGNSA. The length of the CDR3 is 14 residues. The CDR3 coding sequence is TGTGCCAGCACGGATCGGGGCCTCGGGGAGACCCAGTACTTC. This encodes CASTDRGLGETQYF. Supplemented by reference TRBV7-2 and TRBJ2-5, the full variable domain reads GAGVSQSPSNKVTEKGKDVELRCDPISGHTALYWYRQSLGQGLEFLIYFQGNSAPDKSGLPSDRFSAERTGGSVSTLTIQRTQQEDSAVYLCASTDRGLGETQYFGPGTRLLVL.

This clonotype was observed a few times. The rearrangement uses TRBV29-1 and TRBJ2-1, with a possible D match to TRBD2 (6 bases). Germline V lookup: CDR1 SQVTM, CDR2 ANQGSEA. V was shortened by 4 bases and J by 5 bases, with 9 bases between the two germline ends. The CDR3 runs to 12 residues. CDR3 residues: CSVVAENNEQFF. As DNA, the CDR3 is TGCAGCGTTGTAGCGGAGAACAATGAGCAGTTCTTC.

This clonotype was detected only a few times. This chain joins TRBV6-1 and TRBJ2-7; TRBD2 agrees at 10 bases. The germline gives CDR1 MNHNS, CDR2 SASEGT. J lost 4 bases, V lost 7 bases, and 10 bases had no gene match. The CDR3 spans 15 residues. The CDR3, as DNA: TGTGCCAGCACTCCCCCGGCTAGCGGGAGTTACGAGCAGTACTTC. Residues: CASTPPASGSYEQYF.

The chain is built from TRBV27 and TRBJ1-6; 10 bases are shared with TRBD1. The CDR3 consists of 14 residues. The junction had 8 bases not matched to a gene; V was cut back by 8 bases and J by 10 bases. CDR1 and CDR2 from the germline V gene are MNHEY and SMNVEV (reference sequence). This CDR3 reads CASALDRGKSPLHF. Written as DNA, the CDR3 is TGTGCCAGCGCCCTGGACAGGGGGAAATCACCCCTCCACTTT.

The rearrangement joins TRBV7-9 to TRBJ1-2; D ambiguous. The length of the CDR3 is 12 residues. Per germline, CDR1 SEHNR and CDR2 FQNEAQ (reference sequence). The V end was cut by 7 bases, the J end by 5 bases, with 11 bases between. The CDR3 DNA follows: TGTGCCAGCACCACAGTCGATTATGGCTACACCTTC. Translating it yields CASTTVDYGYTF.

CDR3 sequence: CSATDRPSYGYTF. The CDR3 DNA reads as TGCAGTGCCACAGACAGGCCGAGCTATGGCTACACCTTC. J is TRBJ1-2 and V is TRBV20-1, with D possibly being TRBD1 (6 bases). V was clipped by 6 bases and J by 4 bases, with 15 bases between them. CDR1 and CDR2 (germline): DFQATT, SNEGSKA (reference sequence). The CDR3 totals 13 residues.

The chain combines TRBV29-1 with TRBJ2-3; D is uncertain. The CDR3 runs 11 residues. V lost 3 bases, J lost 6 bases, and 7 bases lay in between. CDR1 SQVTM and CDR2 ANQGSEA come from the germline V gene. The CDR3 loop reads CSVDRPDTQYF. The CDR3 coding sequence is TGCAGCGTTGACCGCCCCGATACGCAGTATTTT.